The sequence of this TCR beta chain was determined in a study of technical replicates of blood from four donors. Assay used: immunoSEQ multiplex PCR; TCRdb lists only in-frame clones, some missing. The table includes more than 70,000 clones, roughly 97% detected once. This CDR3 is built from 14 residues. The germline gives CDR1 SGDLS, CDR2 YYNGEE. The V end lost 2 bases, the J end lost 9 bases, and 15 bases lay between the germline ends. The genes are TRBV9 and TRBJ1-5, with D possibly matching TRBD1 (6 bases). The receptor comes from a human donor in good health. The sequenced sample consisted of T cells isolated from PBMCs. The chain's CDR3 is CASSVSDSTGPQHF. The CDR3 nucleotides read TGTGCCAGCAGCGTTTCGGACAGCACGGGGCCCCAGCATTTT. Variable domain in full (rest from reference TRBV9 and TRBJ1-5): DSGVTQTPKHLITATGQRVTLRCSPRSGDLSVYWYQQSLDQGLQFLIQYYNGEERAKGNILERFSAQQFPDLHSELNLSSLELGDSALYFCASSVSDSTGPQHFGDGTRLSIL.